Listed below are T cell receptor beta chains from one sample, sequenced in a study of T cells in Graves' hyperthyroidism and ophthalmopathy. TCRdb passed the multiplex PCR reads through MiXCR, listing each CDR3 protein once. The sample has 600,000 to 750,000 distinct CDR3 sequences, 17% seen once. Specimen: blood. These receptors originate from a man aged 45-65 years with Graves' hyperthyroidism. Both conserved end residues are part of each CDR3. The order of the fields is CDR3 protein, CDR3 DNA, D gene, V gene, clone size, J gene. D genes are given only for firm matches. Only some rows state a clone size, as once, few, many or a class for expanded clones.

CASSLDSKGTGELFF | TGTGCCAGCAGCTTGGATAGCAAGGGAACCGGGGAGCTGTTTTTT | NA | TRBV5-8 | many | TRBJ2-2
CASSFRVPTGELFF | TGCGCCAGCAGCTTCAGGGTTCCCACCGGGGAGCTGTTTTTT | NA | TRBV5-1 | many | TRBJ2-2
CSVQTPQETQYF | TGCAGCGTGCAGACGCCACAAGAGACCCAGTACTTC | NA | TRBV29-1 | many | TRBJ2-5
CAFHLGANVLTF | TGTGCCTTTCATCTGGGGGCCAACGTCCTGACTTTC | NA | TRBV30 | NA | TRBJ2-6
CATSDAHPRTGSSYEQYF | TGTGCCACCAGTGATGCACATCCAAGGACAGGTAGCTCCTACGAGCAGTACTTC | TRBD1 | TRBV24-1 | NA | TRBJ2-7
CASSPTGVGEQYF | TGTGCCAGCAGCCCCACAGGGGTGGGGGAGCAGTACTTC | TRBD1 | TRBV5-4 | NA | TRBJ2-7
CSGGRQGINEQFF | TGCAGCGGAGGGAGACAGGGAATCAATGAGCAGTTCTTC | TRBD1 | TRBV29-1 | many | TRBJ2-1
CATSDRGGGKYNEQFF | TGTGCCACCAGTGACCGGGGGGGCGGGAAATACAATGAGCAGTTCTTC | TRBD2 | TRBV24-1 | NA | TRBJ2-1
CSARPLAGANTGELFF | TGCAGTGCTAGACCCTTAGCGGGGGCGAACACCGGGGAGCTGTTTTTT | TRBD2 | TRBV20-1 | many | TRBJ2-2
CSAQGTGGVEQYF | TGCAGTGCCCAAGGGACAGGGGGCGTCGAGCAGTACTTC | TRBD1 | TRBV20-1 | few | TRBJ2-7
CASSPLWGEERERRELFF | TGTGCCAGCAGCCCTCTCTGGGGGGAAGAGCGGGAGAGGCGGGAGCTGTTTTTT | TRBD2 | TRBV6-1 | few | TRBJ2-2
CASSLLGGNRVSEAFF | TGTGCCAGCAGTTTATTGGGGGGCAACCGAGTATCTGAAGCTTTCTTT | NA | TRBV12-3/TRBV12-4 | few | TRBJ1-1
CSAVVSGKVGNEQFF | TGCAGTGCTGTCGTTAGCGGGAAAGTGGGCAATGAGCAGTTCTTC | TRBD2 | TRBV20-1 | many | TRBJ2-1
CSARGTGQVAYEQYF | TGCAGTGCTAGAGGGACGGGACAGGTAGCCTACGAGCAGTACTTC | TRBD1 | TRBV20-1 | few | TRBJ2-7
CASTTSGSQGNTGELFF | TGTGCCAGCACCACCTCAGGGTCCCAGGGGAACACCGGGGAGCTGTTTTTT | NA | TRBV6-1 | few | TRBJ2-2
CASSWRGTGGANTEAFF | TGTGCCAGCAGTTGGAGGGGGACAGGGGGCGCGAACACTGAAGCTTTCTTT | TRBD1 | TRBV6-2/TRBV6-3 | many | TRBJ1-1
CASSFIGTPNTGELFF | TGTGCCAGCAGTTTTATAGGGACCCCAAACACCGGGGAGCTGTTTTTT | NA | TRBV28 | many | TRBJ2-2
CASSQDRDDYGYTF | TGTGCCAGCAGCCAAGACAGGGATGACTATGGCTACACCTTC | NA | TRBV14 | few | TRBJ1-2
CAIRGGVQETQYF | TGTGCCATCAGGGGGGGAGTCCAAGAGACCCAGTACTTC | NA | TRBV10-3 | many | TRBJ2-5
CASSFPGQGVDEQFF | TGTGCCAGCAGCTTCCCGGGACAGGGGGTAGACGAGCAGTTCTTC | TRBD1 | TRBV7-9 | NA | TRBJ2-1
CATGQGGTREQNF | TGTGCCACCGGACAGGGGGGGACTAGAGAGCAGAACTTC | TRBD1 | TRBV27 | few | TRBJ2-7
CASSESVPGNTIYF | TGTGCCAGCAGTGAATCAGTCCCTGGAAACACCATATATTTT | NA | TRBV6-1 | NA | TRBJ1-3
CASSFPSGRADANEQFF | TGTGCCAGCAGCTTTCCTAGCGGGAGGGCCGATGCCAATGAGCAGTTCTTC | TRBD2 | TRBV7-8 | many | TRBJ2-1
CSARDPLQGTYEQYF | TGCAGTGCTAGAGATCCCCTCCAGGGTACCTACGAGCAGTACTTC | NA | TRBV20-1 | many | TRBJ2-7
CATSGPEWNSPLHF | TGTGCCACTTCTGGTCCCGAATGGAATTCACCCCTCCACTTT | NA | TRBV15 | many | TRBJ1-6
CASTPLGASYEQYF | TGTGCCAGCACCCCCCTCGGGGCTTCCTACGAGCAGTACTTC | NA | TRBV28 | many | TRBJ2-7
CASSFASVNEKLFF | TGCGCCAGCAGCTTCGCCAGCGTTAATGAAAAACTGTTTTTT | NA | TRBV5-1 | NA | TRBJ1-4
CSASLSPLAGPLYNEQFF | TGCAGTGCCTCGCTTTCACCCTTAGCGGGGCCCTTGTACAATGAGCAGTTCTTC | TRBD2 | TRBV20-1 | many | TRBJ2-1
CASSSRADRDNYNEQFF | TGTGCCAGCAGTTCCCGGGCAGACAGGGATAACTACAATGAGCAGTTCTTC | TRBD1 | TRBV27 | few | TRBJ2-1
CASRESGASNQPQHF | TGTGCCAGCAGGGAATCCGGGGCCAGCAATCAGCCCCAGCATTTT | NA | TRBV6-1 | many | TRBJ1-5
CASSKGLAGGPWYNEQFF | TGTGCCAGTAGTAAGGGACTAGCGGGAGGGCCCTGGTACAATGAGCAGTTCTTC | TRBD2 | TRBV19 | few | TRBJ2-1
CASSLFRGDNEQFF | TGTGCCAGCAGTTTATTTCGCGGGGACAATGAGCAGTTCTTC | NA | TRBV12-3/TRBV12-4 | many | TRBJ2-1
CASRTRLAGGPVNTGELFF | TGTGCCAGCAGGACCCGACTAGCGGGAGGGCCAGTGAACACCGGGGAGCTGTTTTTT | TRBD2 | TRBV12-3/TRBV12-4 | NA | TRBJ2-2
CASSQERDRSYEQYF | TGTGCCAGCAGCCAAGAACGGGACAGATCCTACGAGCAGTACTTC | TRBD1 | TRBV3-1 | many | TRBJ2-7
CASSWGGNTEAFF | TGTGCCAGCAGCTGGGGCGGGAACACTGAAGCTTTCTTT | NA | TRBV9 | many | TRBJ1-1